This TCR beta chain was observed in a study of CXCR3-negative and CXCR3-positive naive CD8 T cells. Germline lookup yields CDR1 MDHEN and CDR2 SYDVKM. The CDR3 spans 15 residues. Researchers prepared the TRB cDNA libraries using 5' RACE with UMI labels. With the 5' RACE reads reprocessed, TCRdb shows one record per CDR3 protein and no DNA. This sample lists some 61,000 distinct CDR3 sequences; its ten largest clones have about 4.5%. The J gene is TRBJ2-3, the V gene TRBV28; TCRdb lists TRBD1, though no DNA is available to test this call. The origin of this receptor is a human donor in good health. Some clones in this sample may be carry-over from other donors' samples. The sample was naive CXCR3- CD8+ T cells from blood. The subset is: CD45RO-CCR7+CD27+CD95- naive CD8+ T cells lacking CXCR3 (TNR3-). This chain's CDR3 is CASSTRGSDADTQYF. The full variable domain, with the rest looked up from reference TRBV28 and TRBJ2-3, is DVKVTQSSRYLVKRTGEKVFLECVQDMDHENMFWYRQDPGLGLRLIYFSYDVKMKEKGDIPEGYSVSREKKERFSLILESASTNQTSMYLCASSTRGSDADTQYFGPGTRLTVL.